A single sample gave rise to the 23 T cell receptor beta chains below, sequenced in a study of T cell repertoires in cytomegalovirus infection. TCRdb re-analysed the reads in MiXCR, keeping a single row per CDR3 protein. The table has around 630,000 distinct CDR3 sequences, 20% to 25% seen once. What was sequenced was CD8+ T cells from PBMCs. Receptors were obtained from a human donor in good health (CMV status not recorded). Some clones in this sample may be carry-over from other donors' samples.

This clonotype was counted many times. The chain links TRBV7-6 to TRBJ1-2; D is undetermined. The CDR3 spans 12 residues. Per germline, CDR1 SGHVS and CDR2 FNYEAQ. Trimming left V 5 bases short and J 6 bases short, with 10 bases between. This CDR3 is CASSLGGHGYTF. The CDR3 DNA reads as TGTGCCAGCAGCCTCGGTGGCCATGGCTACACCTTC.

This clonotype was recorded a few times. V is TRBV20-1 and J is TRBJ2-1; TRBD1 matches 9 bases. The CDR3 contains 16 residues. J gave up 6 bases and V 0 bases, and 9 bases lay outside the gene matches. The germline V gene encodes CDR1 DFQATT and CDR2 SNEGSKA (reference sequence). CDR3 bases: TGCAGTGCTAGAGATCCCCCGGGACAGGGTGTCAATGAGCAGTTCTTC. Its translation: CSARDPPGQGVNEQFF.

The chain carries TRBV11-3 and TRBJ2-2; no definite D call. CDR1 and CDR2 from the germline V gene are SGHNT and YENEEA. This CDR3 region has 13 residues. Trimming removed 2 bases from V and 6 bases from J, with 7 bases in between. The CDR3 sequence: CASSLRHPGELFF. As DNA, the CDR3 is TGTGCCAGCAGCTTACGGCATCCCGGGGAGCTGTTTTTT.

Points on this clonotype: A much bigger clone sits one base away, suggesting this may be a read error. This sequence joins TRBV7-2 and TRBJ1-2, with TRBD1 matching 9 bases. This CDR3 comprises 15 residues. The germline CDR1 and CDR2 sequences are SGHTA and FQGNSA. The CDR3 reads CVSSTDRGRGSGYTF. CDR3 nucleotide sequence: TGTGTCAGCAGCACGGACAGGGGTAGAGGGTCTGGCTACACCTTC.

The V gene is TRBV20-1, the J gene TRBJ1-2, with D tentatively TRBD1 (5 bases). Germline V gives CDR1 DFQATT, CDR2 SNEGSKA (reference sequence). V lost 6 bases, J lost 7 bases, and 15 bases lay in between. This CDR3 is built from 12 residues. CDR3 DNA sequence: TGCAGTGCGAGGGGTCTCCTAAGTGGCTACACCTTC. Its translation: CSARGLLSGYTF.

The chain is built from TRBV19 and TRBJ2-1, with no clear D. The CDR3 extends over 14 amino acids. The V end was cut by 1 base, the J end by 7 bases, with 11 bases between. Looked up from germline, CDR1 is LNHDA and CDR2 is SQIVND (reference sequence). The CDR3 DNA reads TGTGCCAGTAGTATAGTGGGCCTCCCTAATGAGCAGTTCTTC. Its translation: CASSIVGLPNEQFF.

As regards this clonotype: One base away lies a much larger clone, so this may be a sequencing read error. This rearrangement joins TRBV7-2 to TRBJ2-7; D might be TRBD1 or TRBD2, each matching 5 bases. Germline CDR1 is SGHTA and CDR2 is FQGNSA. This CDR3 has 14 residues. CDR3 in amino acids: CVSSYRDGSYEQYV. Written as DNA, the CDR3 is TGTGTCAGCAGCTACCGGGACGGATCCTACGAGCAGTACGTC.

A few counts support this clonotype. The chain has TRBV7-6 and TRBJ2-5, with 8 bases identical to TRBD2. V lost 5 bases to trimming and J lost 5 bases; unmatched junction nucleotides: 13. This CDR3 region has 16 residues. From germline, CDR1 is SGHVS and CDR2 FNYEAQ. CDR3 sequence (DNA): TGTGCCAGCAGCCTCGGGGGGGCCGAGAACCGGGAGACCCAGTACTTC. Its translation: CASSLGGAENRETQYF.

The chain carries TRBV11-2 and TRBJ2-3; D is unresolved. Germline V gene lookup returns CDR1 SGHAT and CDR2 FQNNGV. V was pared by 5 bases and J by 3 bases, with 12 bases between. CDR3 length equals 14 residues. Here the CDR3 DNA reads TGTGCCAGCAGCCCGATGAGGATTACAGATACGCAGTATTTT. Its translation is CASSPMRITDTQYF.

This chain links TRBV20-1 with TRBJ2-4, with D perhaps matching TRBD1 (6 bases). CDR1 DFQATT and CDR2 SNEGSKA come from the germline V gene (reference sequence). The CDR3 covers 19 residues. V lost 0 bases, J lost 1 base, and 22 bases lay in between. CDR3 loop: CSARDMADRTVLAKNIQYF. DNA of the CDR3: TGCAGTGCTAGAGATATGGCAGACAGGACCGTTCTGGCCAAAAACATTCAGTACTTC.

The gene calls are TRBV6-1 and TRBJ1-1, with TRBD1 as a possible D gene (5 bases). This CDR3 spans 13 amino acids. The V and J ends lost 2 bases and 5 bases respectively, with 9 bases between them. Per germline, CDR1 MNHNS and CDR2 SASEGT. The CDR3 DNA follows: TGTGCCAGCAGTGAAAGGGGTTTAACTGAAGCTTTCTTT. Protein product: CASSERGLTEAFF.

Many counts were recorded for this clonotype. The chain links TRBV7-2 to TRBJ2-5, with 11 bases that match TRBD2. Germline lookup yields CDR1 SGHTA and CDR2 FQGNSA. J lost 3 bases, V lost 0 bases, and 9 bases had no gene match. The CDR3 is 18 amino acids. The CDR3 coding sequence is TGTGCCAGCAGCTTAGCCCTAGCGGGGGGCCTGGAAAAAGAGACCCAGTACTTC. Its protein is CASSLALAGGLEKETQYF.

This sequence joins TRBV7-9 and TRBJ1-4; D remains unclear. The CDR3 loop spans 14 amino acids. V gave up 7 bases and J gave up 8 bases, with 17 bases separating them. CDR1 and CDR2 (germline): SEHNR, FQNEAQ (reference sequence). The CDR3 protein is CASTKRPGGEKLFF. DNA for the CDR3: TGTGCCAGCACGAAGAGGCCTGGCGGGGAAAAACTGTTTTTT.

The V call is TRBV7-9, the J call TRBJ2-5; maybe TRBD2 (5 bases). CDR3 length equals 16 residues. Germline V CDR1 and CDR2: SEHNR, FQNEAQ (reference sequence). The V end was cut by 0 bases, the J end by 0 bases, with 11 bases between. This CDR3 reads CASSLASSRYQETQYF. CDR3 in DNA: TGTGCCAGCAGCTTAGCGTCTAGCAGGTACCAAGAGACCCAGTACTTC.

This clonotype was observed at least ten times. The rearrangement uses TRBV7-9 and TRBJ2-7, with 10 bases aligning to TRBD2. CDR1 is SEHNR and CDR2 is FQNEAQ in the germline V gene (reference sequence). V dropped 5 bases and J dropped 2; count of bases not matched to a gene: 6. The CDR3 runs to 15 residues. CDR3 DNA: TGTGCCAGCAGCGGTACTAGCGGGGAGCCCTACGAGCAGTACTTC. Protein sequence: CASSGTSGEPYEQYF.

The V gene is TRBV20-1, the J gene TRBJ2-2, with unresolved D. Trimming took off 0 bases at V and 0 bases at J, with 8 bases between the two ends. The germline gives CDR1 DFQATT, CDR2 SNEGSKA (reference sequence). The CDR3 spans 15 residues. CDR3 residues: CSARDRQTNTGELFF. CDR3 nucleotide sequence: TGCAGTGCTAGAGATCGACAAACGAACACCGGGGAGCTGTTTTTT.

This clonotype was seen a handful of times. This sequence joins TRBV7-9 and TRBJ2-1, with D perhaps TRBD1 or TRBD2 (5 bases each). Per germline, CDR1 SEHNR and CDR2 FQNEAQ (reference sequence). V gave up 4 bases and J gave up 2 bases, with 21 bases separating them. The CDR3 is 18 amino acids. The CDR3 loop is CASSWVVWDRETYNEQFF. DNA for the CDR3: TGTGCCAGCAGCTGGGTCGTTTGGGACCGTGAAACCTACAATGAGCAGTTCTTC.

This chain joins TRBV20-1 and TRBJ1-5; weak D call: TRBD1 (5 bases). The V gene's germline CDR1 is DFQATT and CDR2 SNEGSKA (reference sequence). CDR3 size: 14 residues. Trimming removed 3 bases at V and 0 bases at J, with 9 bases between. The CDR3 sequence is CSARMTDSNQPQHF. The DNA of the CDR3 is TGCAGTGCTAGGATGACAGATAGCAATCAGCCCCAGCATTTT.

This clonotype has more than one count but fewer than ten. The rearrangement uses TRBV7-9 and TRBJ2-7, with 8 nucleotides matching TRBD2. Trimming took 5 bases from V and 5 from J; bases not matched to a gene: 5. Germline CDR1 is SEHNR and CDR2 is FQNEAQ (reference sequence). The CDR3 extends over 13 amino acids. The CDR3 DNA sequence: TGTGCCAGCAGCCTCGAGACTAGCGACGAGCAGTACGTC. It is translated as CASSLETSDEQYV.

The J gene is TRBJ2-2, the V gene TRBV19; 9 bases are a match to TRBD1. The germline V gene has CDR1 LNHDA and CDR2 SQIVND (reference sequence). V lost 5 bases to trimming and J lost 5 bases; unmatched junction nucleotides: 3. This CDR3 is built from 14 residues. The CDR3 protein is CASSWDRVTGELFF. DNA for the CDR3: TGTGCCAGTAGTTGGGACAGGGTGACCGGGGAGCTGTTTTTT.

Turning to this clonotype: This sequence may be a read error, since a much larger clone differs from it by one base. CDR3 amino acids: CASSLISGENTEELFF. CDR3 DNA sequence: TGTGCCAGCAGTTTAATCAGCGGGGAGAACACCGAGGAGCTGTTTTTT. The chain combines TRBV12-3 or TRBV12-4 with TRBJ2-2, with TRBD2 identical over 7 bases. The CDR3 consists of 16 residues.

This clonotype was seen at least ten times. The chain links TRBV7-8 to TRBJ2-1; D may be TRBD1 (6 bases). Germline V gives CDR1 SGHVS, CDR2 FQNEAQ. V lost 1 base and J 10 bases, leaving 20 bases between the germline ends. The CDR3 is 16 amino acids. The CDR3: CASSLGPAAITGEQFF. DNA of the CDR3: TGTGCCAGCAGCTTAGGGCCAGCGGCAATTACAGGGGAGCAGTTCTTC. The whole variable domain, filled in from reference TRBV7-8 and TRBJ2-1, reads GAGVSQSPRYKVAKRGQDVALRCDPISGHVSLFWYQQALGQGPEFLTYFQNEAQLDKSGLPSDRFFAERPEGSVSTLKIQRTQQEDSAVYLCASSLGPAAITGEQFFGPGTRLTVL.

This clonotype was recorded many times. This chain uses TRBV7-9 with TRBJ2-7, with D maybe TRBD1 (5 bases). CDR3 length: 12 residues. CDR1 is SEHNR and CDR2 is FQNEAQ in the germline V gene (reference sequence). V was pared by 6 bases and J by 6 bases, with 12 bases between. The CDR3 sequence is CASSPRVFEQYF. Written as DNA, the CDR3 is TGTGCCAGCAGTCCCAGGGTATTCGAGCAGTACTTC.